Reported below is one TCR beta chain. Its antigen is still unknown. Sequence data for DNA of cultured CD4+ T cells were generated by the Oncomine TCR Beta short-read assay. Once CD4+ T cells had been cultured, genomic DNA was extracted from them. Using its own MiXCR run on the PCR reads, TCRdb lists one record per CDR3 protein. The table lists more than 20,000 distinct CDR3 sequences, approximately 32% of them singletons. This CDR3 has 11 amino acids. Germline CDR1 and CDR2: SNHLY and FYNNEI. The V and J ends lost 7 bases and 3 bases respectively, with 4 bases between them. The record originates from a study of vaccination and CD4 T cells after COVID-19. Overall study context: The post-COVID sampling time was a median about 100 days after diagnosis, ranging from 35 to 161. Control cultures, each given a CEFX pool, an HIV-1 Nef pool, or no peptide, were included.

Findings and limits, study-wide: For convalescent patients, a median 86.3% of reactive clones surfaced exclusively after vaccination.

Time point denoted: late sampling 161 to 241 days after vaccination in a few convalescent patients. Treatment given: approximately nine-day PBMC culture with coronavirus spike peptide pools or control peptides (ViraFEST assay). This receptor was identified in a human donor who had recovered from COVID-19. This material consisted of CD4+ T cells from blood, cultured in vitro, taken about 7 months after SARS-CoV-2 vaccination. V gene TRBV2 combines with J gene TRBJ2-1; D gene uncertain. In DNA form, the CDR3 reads TGTGCCAGCACGGTCTACAATGAGCAGTTCTTC. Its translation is CASTVYNEQFF.